A single sample is the source of the 22 T cell receptor beta chains below, sequenced in a study of blood T cell repertoires in COVID-19. Sequencing used immunoSEQ multiplex PCR; TCRdb keeps in-frame clones, though not all of them. Found here are some 510,000 clones, more than 75% of them singletons; the top ten hold 1.8%. Input material: PBMCs or T cells enriched from blood (not recorded which). Receptors were obtained from a woman in her thirties or forties who had recovered from COVID-19.

Points on this clone: Other DNA variants within this sample encode the same CDR3. The chain links TRBV7-2 to TRBJ2-7, with TRBD2 matching 9 bases. V lost 2 bases to trimming and J lost 1 base; unmatched junction nucleotides: 0. Germline V gene sequence: CDR1 SGHTA, CDR2 FQGNSA. CDR3 length equals 14 residues. The CDR3 protein is CASSLTSGSYEQYF. CDR3 DNA: TGTGCCAGCAGCTTAACTAGCGGGTCCTACGAGCAGTACTTC.

V usage is TRBV3-1 (or the pseudogene TRBV3-2) and J usage is TRBJ2-7; D is unclear. Germline V gene data show CDR1 as LGHDT and CDR2 as YNNKEL (reference sequence). V shed 1 base and J shed 3 bases, with 22 bases lying between them. The CDR3 spans 18 residues. The CDR3 bases are TGTGCCAGCAGCCAAGCCCAAGGAGAGAGTCCTCATGGCTACGAGCAGTACTTC. Translating it yields CASSQAQGESPHGYEQYF.

V gene TRBV6-2 or TRBV6-3 combines with J gene TRBJ1-2, with 10 bases aligning to TRBD1. Germline CDR1 is MNHEY and CDR2 is SVGEGT. CDR3 length equals 17 residues. After removal of 5 bases from V and 6 bases from J, the junction contained 15 bases not matched to a gene. The CDR3 is CASSTRAEGTGEDGYTF. The CDR3 DNA reads TGTGCCAGCAGTACGCGAGCGGAAGGGACAGGGGAGGATGGCTACACCTTC.

The chain joins TRBV5-1 to TRBJ1-2; D ambiguous. The CDR3 spans 13 residues. Trimming stripped 2 bases from V and 2 bases from J, with 7 bases between. CDR1 and CDR2 (germline): SGHRS, YFSETQ. CDR3 amino acids: CASSFTENYGYTF. The CDR3 DNA reads TGCGCCAGCAGCTTTACAGAGAACTATGGCTACACCTTC.

This chain uses TRBV6-2 or TRBV6-3 with TRBJ1-2; a weak D match, TRBD1 (6 bases). CDR3 length equals 15 residues. CDR1 is MNHEY and CDR2 is SVGEGT in the germline V gene. V lost 6 bases and J lost 4, with 18 bases in between. The CDR3 spells CASSRGQPNSYGYTF. CDR3 coding DNA: TGTGCCAGCAGCCGCGGACAGCCTAATAGCTATGGCTACACCTTC.

This rearrangement joins TRBV9 to TRBJ2-3; D possibly corresponds to TRBD2 (5 bases). The V end was cut by 0 bases, the J end by 5 bases, with 13 bases between. The CDR3 length is 15 residues. CDR1 and CDR2 (germline): SGDLS, YYNGEE. The CDR3, as DNA: TGTGCCAGCAGCGTAGGACTAAAAACGGGAGATACGCAGTATTTT. Translating gives CASSVGLKTGDTQYF.

The chain joins TRBV27 to TRBJ2-7; possible D gene TRBD2, 6 bases. The CDR3 is made up of 14 amino acids. Germline CDR1 MNHEY, CDR2 SMNVEV (reference sequence). Trimming stripped 3 bases from V and 3 bases from J, with 12 bases between. CDR3 residues: CASSFRDSHYEQYF. For the CDR3, the DNA is TGTGCCAGCAGTTTTCGGGACTCACACTACGAGCAGTACTTC.

The chain recombines TRBV5-6 with TRBJ1-6; 8 bases map to TRBD1. Germline V lookup: CDR1 SGHDT, CDR2 YYEEEE. Losses at the gene ends were 4 bases for V and 9 bases for J; bases not matched to a gene: 9. The CDR3 is 15 amino acids. Here the CDR3 reads CASSSKDRDGSPLHF. The CDR3 nucleotides are TGTGCCAGCAGCAGCAAGGACAGGGATGGTTCACCCCTCCACTTT.

The V gene is TRBV7-2, the J gene TRBJ2-2, with a possible D match to TRBD2 (6 bases). This CDR3 spans 16 amino acids. Germline V gene sequence: CDR1 SGHTA, CDR2 FQGNSA. The V end was cut by 2 bases, the J end by 5 bases, with 15 bases between. CDR3 sequence: CASSLRAGLGTGELFF. DNA of the CDR3: TGTGCCAGCAGCTTAAGGGCGGGGCTCGGAACCGGGGAGCTGTTTTTT. Combining the CDR3 with reference TRBV7-2 and TRBJ2-2 gives the whole variable domain GAGVSQSPSNKVTEKGKDVELRCDPISGHTALYWYRQSLGQGLEFLIYFQGNSAPDKSGLPSDRFSAERTGGSVSTLTIQRTQQEDSAVYLCASSLRAGLGTGELFFGEGSRLTVL.

V gene TRBV27 combines with J gene TRBJ2-2; 12 nucleotides match TRBD1. The V gene's germline CDR1 is MNHEY and CDR2 SMNVEV (reference sequence). The V and J ends lost 0 bases and 5 bases, in that order; junction bases with no gene match: 4. The CDR3 covers 17 residues. The CDR3 sequence is CASSLSGTGGWTGELFF. The CDR3 coding sequence is TGTGCCAGCAGTTTATCAGGGACAGGGGGCTGGACCGGGGAGCTGTTTTTT.

The chain carries TRBV6-6 and TRBJ2-7; no definite D call. The V end lost 11 bases, the J end lost 3 bases, and 11 bases lay between the germline ends. CDR3 size: 11 residues. The germline gives CDR1 MNHNY, CDR2 SVGAGI (reference sequence). CDR3 in amino acids: CAVLLGYEQYF. The CDR3 region has the DNA TGTGCCGTCCTTCTCGGCTACGAGCAGTACTTC.

CDR3 amino acids: CASSPSGREKGKQFF. The DNA for the CDR3 is TGTGCCAGCAGCCCTAGCGGGAGGGAAAAAGGTAAGCAGTTCTTC. This chain joins TRBV27 and TRBJ2-1, with TRBD2 identical over 12 bases. Per germline, CDR1 MNHEY and CDR2 SMNVEV (reference sequence). Trimming took 6 bases from V and 11 from J; bases not matched to a gene: 11. This CDR3 contains 15 residues.

The chain carries TRBV5-6 and TRBJ1-2; the D gene is possibly TRBD1 (5 bases). V lost 5 bases, J lost 4 bases, and 9 bases lay in between. The V gene's germline CDR1 is SGHDT and CDR2 YYEEEE. The CDR3 runs 12 residues. The CDR3 region is CASRTDSYGYTF. CDR3 sequence (DNA): TGTGCCAGCAGAACCGACAGCTATGGCTACACCTTC.

This chain connects TRBV7-8 to TRBJ1-1; tentatively, D is TRBD1 (6 bases). V was shortened by 1 base and J by 5 bases, with 14 bases between the two germline ends. CDR3 size: 15 residues. CDR1 is SGHVS, CDR2 FQNEAQ, per germline. CDR3 sequence (DNA): TGTGCCAGCAGCTTAGGCAGGGGCCGGAAAACTGAAGCTTTCTTT. It codes for CASSLGRGRKTEAFF. The full variable domain, its missing parts supplied by reference TRBV7-8 and TRBJ1-1, is GAGVSQSPRYKVAKRGQDVALRCDPISGHVSLFWYQQALGQGPEFLTYFQNEAQLDKSGLPSDRFFAERPEGSVSTLKIQRTQQEDSAVYLCASSLGRGRKTEAFFGQGTRLTVV.

This clone came up once. This chain uses TRBV7-2 with TRBJ1-2, with a tentative D call TRBD1 (6 bases). CDR3 length equals 16 residues. The germline V gene has CDR1 SGHTA and CDR2 FQGNSA. The V and J ends lost 3 bases and 0 bases respectively, with 14 bases between them. The DNA for the CDR3 is TGTGCCAGCAGCTTTTCAGGGGCTAACGCTAACTATGGCTACACCTTC. Translating gives CASSFSGANANYGYTF.

The chain carries TRBV9 and TRBJ1-5, with D uncertain. This CDR3 spans 15 amino acids. V was cut by 2 bases and J by 0 bases, with 9 bases left in between. Germline CDR1 and CDR2: SGDLS and YYNGEE. CDR3 protein: CASSVNGYSNQPQHF. The DNA of the CDR3 is TGTGCCAGCAGCGTTAACGGTTATAGCAATCAGCCCCAGCATTTT.

On this clone: Different DNA sequences within this sample yield the same CDR3. This chain connects TRBV20-1 to TRBJ1-1; D is possibly TRBD1 (6 bases). Trimming took 6 bases from V and 5 from J, leaving 10 bases between them. CDR1 is DFQATT and CDR2 is SNEGSKA in the germline V gene (reference sequence). The CDR3 is 11 residues long. The CDR3 here is CSAKRGTEAFF. The CDR3 region has the DNA TGCAGTGCCAAAAGGGGGACTGAAGCTTTCTTT.

The chain joins TRBV10-3 to TRBJ1-4, with D possibly TRBD1 on 6 matching bases. From germline, CDR1 is ENHRY and CDR2 SYGVKD. Trimming took 3 bases from V and 4 from J, leaving 9 bases between them. CDR3 size: 14 residues. The CDR3 is CAISDLGGNEKLFF. As DNA, the CDR3 is TGTGCCATCAGTGACCTAGGGGGTAATGAAAAACTGTTTTTT.

This chain connects TRBV5-5 to TRBJ1-3, with a possible D match to TRBD1 (6 bases). This CDR3 region has 14 residues. V was cut by 2 bases and J by 2 bases, with 8 bases left in between. Germline V gene lookup returns CDR1 SGHKS and CDR2 YYEKEE (reference sequence). Here the CDR3 reads CASSFDRTGNTIYF. The CDR3 DNA reads as TGTGCCAGCAGCTTCGACAGGACTGGAAACACCATATATTTT.

The rearrangement uses TRBV5-8 and TRBJ1-1; D may be TRBD1 (6 bases). This CDR3 is built from 16 residues. From germline, CDR1 is SGHTS and CDR2 YDEGEE. V was clipped by 0 bases and J by 0 bases, with 12 bases between them. CDR3 in amino acids: CASSLDGGRVNTEAFF. CDR3 nucleotides: TGTGCCAGCAGCTTGGATGGGGGCAGGGTGAACACTGAAGCTTTCTTT.

This clone was detected only a few times. The chain carries TRBV7-2 and TRBJ1-5; TRBD1 agrees at 7 bases. CDR1 is SGHTA and CDR2 is FQGNSA in the germline V gene. V was clipped by 1 base and J by 6 bases; unmatched bases: 6. There are 15 residues in the CDR3. The DNA for the CDR3 is TGTGCCAGCAGCTTAGGGGGGACAGTTCGTCAGCCCCAGCATTTT. Its translation is CASSLGGTVRQPQHF. The whole variable domain, remainder taken from reference TRBV7-2 and TRBJ1-5, is GAGVSQSPSNKVTEKGKDVELRCDPISGHTALYWYRQSLGQGLEFLIYFQGNSAPDKSGLPSDRFSAERTGGSVSTLTIQRTQQEDSAVYLCASSLGGTVRQPQHFGDGTRLSIL.

The genes are TRBV5-5 and TRBJ1-2, with D unresolved. In germline, CDR1 is SGHKS, CDR2 YYEKEE (reference sequence). Trimming removed 3 bases at V and 3 bases at J, with 9 bases between. This CDR3 has 13 amino acids. CDR3 sequence: CASSSTGDYGYTF. The CDR3 DNA is TGTGCCAGCAGCTCGACCGGGGACTATGGCTACACCTTC.